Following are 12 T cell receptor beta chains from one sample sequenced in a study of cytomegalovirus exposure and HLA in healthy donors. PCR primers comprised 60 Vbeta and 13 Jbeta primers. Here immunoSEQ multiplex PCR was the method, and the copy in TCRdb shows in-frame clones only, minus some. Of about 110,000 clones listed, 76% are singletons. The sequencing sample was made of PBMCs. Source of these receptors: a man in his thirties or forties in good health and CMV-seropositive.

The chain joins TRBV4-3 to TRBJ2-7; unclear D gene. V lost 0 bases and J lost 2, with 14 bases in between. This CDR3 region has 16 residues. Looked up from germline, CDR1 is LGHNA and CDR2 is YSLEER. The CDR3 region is CASSQELETLAYEQYF. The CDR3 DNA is TGCGCCAGCAGCCAAGAGCTCGAGACTCTCGCCTACGAGCAGTACTTC.

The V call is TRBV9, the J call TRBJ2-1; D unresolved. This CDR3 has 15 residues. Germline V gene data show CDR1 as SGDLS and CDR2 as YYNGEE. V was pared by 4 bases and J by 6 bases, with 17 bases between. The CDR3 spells CASSPVGSVGNEQFF. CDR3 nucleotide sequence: TGTGCCAGCAGCCCCGTTGGCAGCGTCGGCAATGAGCAGTTCTTC.

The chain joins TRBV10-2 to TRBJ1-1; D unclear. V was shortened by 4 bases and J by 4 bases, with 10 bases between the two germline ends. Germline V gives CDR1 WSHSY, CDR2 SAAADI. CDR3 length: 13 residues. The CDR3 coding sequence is TGCGCCAGCAGTGGCAACAGTCCCACTGAAGCTTTCTTT. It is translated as CASSGNSPTEAFF.

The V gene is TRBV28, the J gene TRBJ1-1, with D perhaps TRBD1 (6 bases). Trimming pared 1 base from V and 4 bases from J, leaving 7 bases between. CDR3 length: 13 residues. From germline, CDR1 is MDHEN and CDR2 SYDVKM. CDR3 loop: CASSLSQGTEAFF. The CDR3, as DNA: TGTGCCAGCAGTTTATCACAGGGCACTGAAGCTTTCTTT.

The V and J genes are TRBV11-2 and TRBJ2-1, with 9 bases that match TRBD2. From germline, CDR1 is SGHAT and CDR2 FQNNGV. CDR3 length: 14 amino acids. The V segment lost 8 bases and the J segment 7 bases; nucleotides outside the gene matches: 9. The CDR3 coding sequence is TGTGCCAGCCCACGCACCCTAGCGGGGAATGAGCAGTTCTTC. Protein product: CASPRTLAGNEQFF.

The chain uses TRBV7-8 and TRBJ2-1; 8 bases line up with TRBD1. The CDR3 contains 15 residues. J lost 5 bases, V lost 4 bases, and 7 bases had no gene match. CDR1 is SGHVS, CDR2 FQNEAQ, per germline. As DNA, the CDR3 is TGTGCCAGCAGCTCCCGTGGCAGGGGGCACAATGAGCAGTTCTTC. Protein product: CASSSRGRGHNEQFF.

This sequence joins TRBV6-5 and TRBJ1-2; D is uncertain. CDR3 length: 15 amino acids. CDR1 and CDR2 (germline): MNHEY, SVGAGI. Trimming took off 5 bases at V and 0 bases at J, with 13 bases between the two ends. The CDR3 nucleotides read TGTGCCAGCAGTAATAACCGCGGCTCTAACTATGGCTACACCTTC. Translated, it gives CASSNNRGSNYGYTF.

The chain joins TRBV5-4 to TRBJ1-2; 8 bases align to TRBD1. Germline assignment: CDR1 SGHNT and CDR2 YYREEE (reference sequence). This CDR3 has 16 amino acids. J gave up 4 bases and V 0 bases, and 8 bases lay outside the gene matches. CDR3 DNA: TGTGCCAGCAGCTTGGCCTTCGAGACAGGGGCCTATGGCTACACCTTC. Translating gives CASSLAFETGAYGYTF.

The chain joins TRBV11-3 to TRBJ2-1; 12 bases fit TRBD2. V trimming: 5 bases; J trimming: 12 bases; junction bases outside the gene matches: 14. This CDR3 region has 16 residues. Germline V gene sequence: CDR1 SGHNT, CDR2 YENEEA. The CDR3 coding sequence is TGTGCCAGCAGCCCTGGCGGGGCTAGCGGGGGGGGTGGGCAGTTCTTC. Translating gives CASSPGGASGGGGQFF.

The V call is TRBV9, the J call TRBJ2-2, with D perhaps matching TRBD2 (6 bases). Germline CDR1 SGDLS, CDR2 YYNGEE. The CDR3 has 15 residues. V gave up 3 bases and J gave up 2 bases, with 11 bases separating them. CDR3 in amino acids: CASSAGLLNTGELFF. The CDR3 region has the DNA TGTGCCAGCAGCGCGGGACTGCTCAACACCGGGGAGCTGTTTTTT.

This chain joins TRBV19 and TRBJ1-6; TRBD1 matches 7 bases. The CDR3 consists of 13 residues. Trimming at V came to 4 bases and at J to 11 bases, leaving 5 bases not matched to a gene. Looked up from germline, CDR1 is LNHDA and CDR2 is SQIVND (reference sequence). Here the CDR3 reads CASSTTGEPPLHF. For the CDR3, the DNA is TGTGCCAGTAGTACCACAGGGGAACCACCCCTCCACTTT. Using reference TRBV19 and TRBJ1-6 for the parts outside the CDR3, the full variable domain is DGGITQSPKYLFRKEGQNVTLSCEQNLNHDAMYWYRQDPGQGLRLIYYSQIVNDFQKGDIAEGYSVSREKKESFPLTVTSAQKNPTAFYLCASSTTGEPPLHFGNGTRLTVT.

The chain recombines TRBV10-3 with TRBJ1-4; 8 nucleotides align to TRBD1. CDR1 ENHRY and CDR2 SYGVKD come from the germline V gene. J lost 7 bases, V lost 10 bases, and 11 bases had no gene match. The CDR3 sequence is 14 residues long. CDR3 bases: TGTGCCACCCAGAGACAGGGGACGTTTGAAAAACTGTTTTTT. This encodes CATQRQGTFEKLFF.